In this sample, the clone carrying this T cell receptor (beta chain) turned up once. Its antigen remains unidentified. The data originate from a study of Ad26.COV2.S vaccination and SARS-CoV-2 variants. Generated by immunoSEQ multiplex PCR, the TCRdb table keeps only in-frame clones and is missing some. The table has 300,000 to 400,000 clones, about 90% seen once; the top ten hold roughly 3.9%. CDR3 length: 14 residues. From germline, CDR1 is MNHEY and CDR2 SVGAGI. V was clipped by 5 bases and J by 8 bases, with 16 bases between them. Study-level points and caveats: Substantial post-vaccination breadth of spike-specific CD8+ and CD4+ T cell responses was reported. Breadth of non-spike TCRs did not differ between vaccinees and placebo recipients. Vaccinees showed greater spike-specific TCR breadth than placebo recipients. Analytic work on TCR breadth and depth might have understated the full extent of total T cell responses.

The rearrangement links TRBV6-5 to TRBJ2-1; weak D call: TRBD1 (6 bases). The source is a human donor who had recovered from COVID-19. The sequencing here drew on peripheral blood, taken after recovery from COVID-19. Written as DNA, the CDR3 is TGTGCCAGCAGTCGGGACACCATAAGGGATGAGCAGTTCTTC. This gives the protein CASSRDTIRDEQFF.